Described below is a single TCR beta chain sequence and its context. What it binds is unknown. Repertoires were generated with immunoSEQ multiplex PCR, while TCRdb's copy carries only in-frame clones and drops some. This sample carries about 680,000 clones, about two thirds of them seen once, and the ten largest clones take about 1.8%. The data belong to a study of shared clonotypes between healthy human individuals. General study findings and limits: Among non-shared clonotypes, generation probabilities were lower than among those shared by all four donors.

Germline CDR1 and CDR2: SQVTM and ANQGSEA. The CDR3 is 13 residues long. V shed 7 bases and J shed 5 bases, with 17 bases lying between them. The sequencing sample was made of memory CD4+ T cells sorted from blood. As for subset: CD45RA-negative fraction. The V call is TRBV29-1, the J call TRBJ1-1; D gene uncertain. This TCR came from a young woman in good health. CDR3 nucleotide sequence: TGCAGCGGGAAGGACTTTGCGCGGACTGAAGCTTTCTTT. Translated: CSGKDFARTEAFF.